The subject of this entry is one TCR beta chain. Germline V CDR1 and CDR2: GTSNPN, SVGIG (reference sequence). The junction had 13 bases not matched to a gene; V was cut back by 0 bases and J by 0 bases. This CDR3 has 19 residues. Generated by immunoSEQ multiplex PCR, the TCRdb table keeps only in-frame clones and is missing some. The data show about 2.3 million clones, less than 95% seen once. This entry comes from a study of shared clonotypes between healthy human individuals. This receptor was taken from a man aged 18 to 29 in good health. Some clones in this sample may be carry-over from other donors' samples. Input material: naive CD4+ T cells from PBMCs. Subset in this sample: CD45RA+ positively selected. This chain uses TRBV30 with TRBJ2-4, with 8 bases lining up with TRBD1. The CDR3 nucleotides read TGTGCCTGGAGTGTCCAGGGGGCTGTAGGGATCAGAGCCAAAAACATTCAGTACTTC. Translating gives CAWSVQGAVGIRAKNIQYF.